One and the same sample provided the 17 T cell receptor beta chains below, sequenced in a study of cytomegalovirus exposure and HLA in healthy donors. Profiling relied on immunoSEQ multiplex PCR, and the TCRdb table lists in-frame clones only, not all of them. The sample lists over 150,000 clones, about 90% seen once, with roughly 3% in the top ten. Sequencing input: PBMCs. Source of these receptors: a woman under 30 in good health and CMV-seropositive.

The chain couples TRBV29-1 to TRBJ2-4; 7 bases fit TRBD2. The germline V gene has CDR1 SQVTM and CDR2 ANQGSEA. The trim removed 6 bases at V and 0 bases at J, leaving 5 bases unmatched. The CDR3 loop spans 14 amino acids. CDR3 residues: CSVAERGAKNIQYF. The CDR3 DNA reads TGCAGCGTCGCTGAGCGGGGAGCCAAAAACATTCAGTACTTC.

The chain combines TRBV4-3 with TRBJ2-1; D unresolved. V was pared by 0 bases and J by 2 bases, with 11 bases between. CDR3 length equals 16 residues. CDR1 is LGHNA and CDR2 is YSLEER in the germline V gene. CDR3 bases: TGCGCCAGCAGCCAAGATTCCGGTTTGGCCTACAATGAGCAGTTCTTC. The encoded protein is CASSQDSGLAYNEQFF.

This clone was seen just once. This chain joins TRBV30 and TRBJ2-7; TRBD1 matches 8 bases. The germline CDR1 and CDR2 sequences are GTSNPN and SVGIG (reference sequence). CDR3 length: 14 residues. After removal of 3 bases from V and 7 bases from J, the junction contained 11 bases not matched to a gene. The CDR3 region has the DNA TGTGCCTGGAGGCTGACAGGGGCTAGGGGGGAGCAGTACTTC. Residues: CAWRLTGARGEQYF.

V usage is TRBV7-2 and J usage is TRBJ2-5; tentative D call: TRBD1 (6 bases). V was clipped by 6 bases and J by 5 bases, with 19 bases between them. Germline-derived CDR1 and CDR2 are SGHTA and FQGNSA. The length of the CDR3 is 15 residues. CDR3 residues: CASRLGAGQGETQYF. CDR3 DNA: TGTGCCAGCAGGCTAGGGGCCGGCCAGGGGGAGACCCAGTACTTC.

This chain uses TRBV28 with TRBJ2-7; D not resolved. This CDR3 region has 13 residues. V lost 5 bases to trimming and J lost 3 bases, with 11 bases between them. Germline V gives CDR1 MDHEN, CDR2 SYDVKM. The DNA of the CDR3 is TGTGCCAGCAGTCGCTCAGGAATCTACGAGCAGTACTTC. Amino acids: CASSRSGIYEQYF.

In this sample, this clone turned up once. The chain is built from TRBV6-6 and TRBJ2-3, with 7 bases that match TRBD1. Germline values: CDR1 MNHNY, CDR2 SVGAGI (reference sequence). This CDR3 contains 13 residues. J lost 5 bases, V lost 5 bases, and 4 bases had no gene match. CDR3 sequence: CASSIGDRDTQYF. In nucleotides, the CDR3 is TGTGCCAGCAGTATCGGGGACAGAGATACGCAGTATTTT.

This clone was counted a single time. The V call is TRBV18, the J call TRBJ1-2; TRBD1 is a possible D gene (5 bases). CDR3 length: 13 residues. CDR1 KGHSH and CDR2 LQKENI come from the germline V gene. The V end was cut by 5 bases, the J end by 8 bases, with 15 bases between. For the CDR3, the DNA is TGTGCCAGCTCAACCTCGACAGTGAGGGGCTACACCTTC. It translates to CASSTSTVRGYTF.

The V and J genes are TRBV5-1 and TRBJ1-2, with D perhaps TRBD1 (6 bases). Germline V gene lookup returns CDR1 SGHRS and CDR2 YFSETQ. The CDR3 is 14 residues long. The ends were cut back, 3 bases at V and 4 bases at J, with 13 bases in the middle. CDR3 bases: TGCGCCAGCAGCTCGGGGGGCGCGGGCTATGGCTACACCTTC. Translation: CASSSGGAGYGYTF.

The rearrangement links TRBV5-1 to TRBJ1-6; tentatively, D is TRBD1 (6 bases). This CDR3 has 15 residues. CDR1 and CDR2 (germline): SGHRS, YFSETQ. V dropped 0 bases and J dropped 7 bases, with 11 bases sitting between them. CDR3 sequence (DNA): TGCGCCAGCAGCTTGGCTTGGGGGCGAAATTCACCCCTCCACTTT. Translating it yields CASSLAWGRNSPLHF.

V and J are TRBV19 and TRBJ2-2, with D perhaps matching TRBD2 (5 bases). CDR3 length equals 12 residues. The germline CDR1 and CDR2 sequences are LNHDA and SQIVND (reference sequence). The germline V and J ends were trimmed by 10 bases and 6 bases, with 12 bases remaining between them. The CDR3, as DNA: TGTGCCACTACTCCGGGATCCGGGGAGCTGTTTTTT. This translates into CATTPGSGELFF. Supplemented by reference TRBV19 and TRBJ2-2, the full variable domain reads DGGITQSPKYLFRKEGQNVTLSCEQNLNHDAMYWYRQDPGQGLRLIYYSQIVNDFQKGDIAEGYSVSREKKESFPLTVTSAQKNPTAFYLCATTPGSGELFFGEGSRLTVL.

The chain employs TRBV4-1 and TRBJ2-6, with D tentatively TRBD1 (6 bases). Germline CDR1 and CDR2: MGHRA and YSYEKL. Trimming removed 2 bases at V and 0 bases at J, with 11 bases between. The CDR3 is made up of 17 amino acids. The CDR3 DNA sequence: TGCGCCAGCAGCCAACGACAGGAGAGCTCTGGGGCCAACGTCCTGACTTTC. Encoded protein: CASSQRQESSGANVLTF.

This clone showed up just once. The J gene is TRBJ1-1, the V gene TRBV6-5; no definite D call. CDR3 length: 13 residues. Germline V CDR1 and CDR2: MNHEY, SVGAGI. V shed 8 bases and J shed 1 base, with 11 bases lying between them. The CDR3: CASGLVGNTEAFF. DNA for the CDR3: TGTGCCAGCGGTCTAGTTGGGAACACTGAAGCTTTCTTT.

V usage is TRBV30 and J usage is TRBJ1-4; tentatively, D is TRBD1 (5 bases). V gave up 0 bases and J gave up 7 bases, with 15 bases separating them. Looked up from germline, CDR1 is GTSNPN and CDR2 is SVGIG (reference sequence). CDR3 length: 15 amino acids. CDR3: CAWSVPGGIGEKLFF. CDR3 bases: TGTGCCTGGAGTGTACCTGGGGGGATCGGTGAAAAACTGTTTTTT.

This sequence joins TRBV18 and TRBJ2-4, with 8 positions matching TRBD1. This CDR3 is 17 amino acids long. Germline CDR1 reads KGHSH; CDR2 reads LQKENI. V shed 4 bases, J shed 5 bases, and the junction held 13 bases outside the gene matches. The CDR3 protein is CASSQRGTGQGENIQYF. The CDR3 DNA follows: TGTGCCAGCTCACAGAGGGGGACAGGACAGGGCGAAAACATTCAGTACTTC.

This sequence joins TRBV11-2 and TRBJ1-2; D gene uncertain. The CDR3 loop spans 15 amino acids. V shed 6 bases and J shed 3 bases, with 17 bases lying between them. Germline V gene lookup returns CDR1 SGHAT and CDR2 FQNNGV. The CDR3 region is CASRLGSSLYYGYTF. The CDR3 DNA follows: TGTGCCAGCAGGCTTGGGTCTTCACTATACTATGGCTACACCTTC. Drawing the rest from reference TRBV11-2 and TRBJ1-2, the complete variable domain is EAGVAQSPRYKIIEKRQSVAFWCNPISGHATLYWYQQILGQGPKLLIQFQNNGVVDDSQLPKDRFSAERLKGVDSTLKIQPAKLEDSAVYLCASRLGSSLYYGYTFGSGTRLTVV.

This clone is a singleton in its sample. The rearrangement links TRBV27 to TRBJ2-1, with 12 bases matching TRBD2. Germline loops: CDR1 MNHEY, CDR2 SMNVEV (reference sequence). The CDR3 totals 15 residues. J lost 6 bases, V lost 6 bases, and 6 bases had no gene match. This CDR3 is CASSSGLAGRNEQFF. The CDR3 nucleotides are TGTGCCAGCAGCTCCGGACTAGCGGGGCGCAATGAGCAGTTCTTC.

The chain employs TRBV6-6 and TRBJ1-1; TRBD1 might be the D (6 bases). With 0 bases removed from V and 7 bases from J, the gap between germline ends came to 12 bases. The CDR3 is made up of 14 amino acids. Germline loops: CDR1 MNHNY, CDR2 SVGAGI (reference sequence). In DNA form, the CDR3 reads TGTGCCAGCAGTTACTCCATTAGGGGGAATGAAGCTTTCTTT. Residues: CASSYSIRGNEAFF.